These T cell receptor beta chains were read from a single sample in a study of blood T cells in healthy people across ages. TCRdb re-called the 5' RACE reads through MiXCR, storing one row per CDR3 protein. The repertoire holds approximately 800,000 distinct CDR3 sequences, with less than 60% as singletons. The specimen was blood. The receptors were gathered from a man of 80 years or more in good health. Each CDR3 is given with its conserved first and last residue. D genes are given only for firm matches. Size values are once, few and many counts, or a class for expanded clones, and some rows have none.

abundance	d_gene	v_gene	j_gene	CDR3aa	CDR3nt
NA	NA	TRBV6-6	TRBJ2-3	CASSSGDFDTDTQYF	TGTGCCAGCAGTAGCGGCGACTTTGACACAGATACGCAGTATTTT
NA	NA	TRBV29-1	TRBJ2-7	CSVAISRYEQYF	TGCAGCGTTGCAATCAGCCGGTACGAGCAGTACTTC
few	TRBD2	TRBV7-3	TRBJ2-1	CASSFVAGGSDEQFF	TGTGCCAGCAGCTTCGTAGCGGGGGGATCAGATGAGCAGTTCTTC
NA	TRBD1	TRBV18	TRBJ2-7	CASSVQGALDEQYF	TGTGCCAGCTCAGTCCAGGGGGCTCTGGACGAGCAGTACTTC
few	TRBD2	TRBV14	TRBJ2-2	CASKRGAITGELFF	TGTGCCAGCAAGCGGGGGGCGATCACCGGGGAGCTGTTTTTT
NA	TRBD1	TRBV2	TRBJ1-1	CASSQQGGVTEAFF	TGTGCCAGCAGCCAACAGGGGGGAGTCACTGAAGCTTTCTTT
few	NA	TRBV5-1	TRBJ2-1	CASSLGPSASYNEQFF	TGCGCCAGCAGCTTGGGGCCCTCGGCTTCCTACAATGAGCAGTTCTTC
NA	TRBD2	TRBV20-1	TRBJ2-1	CSAREWPPSGGTNEQFF	TGCAGTGCTAGAGAGTGGCCCCCTAGCGGGGGTACCAATGAGCAGTTCTTC
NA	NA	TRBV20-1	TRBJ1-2	CSASIPGTNYGYTF	TGCAGTGCTAGTATCCCGGGAACTAACTATGGCTACACCTTC
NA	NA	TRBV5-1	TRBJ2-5	CASSLNSVQGGETQYF	TGCGCCAGCAGCTTGAATTCCGTACAGGGAGGAGAGACCCAGTACTTC
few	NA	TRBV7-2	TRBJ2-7	CASSLDTGWAYEQYF	TGTGCCAGCAGCTTAGATACCGGTTGGGCCTACGAGCAGTACTTC
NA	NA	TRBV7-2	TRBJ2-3	CASSLGLHGADTQYF	TGTGCCAGCAGCTTAGGCCTTCACGGGGCAGATACGCAGTATTTT
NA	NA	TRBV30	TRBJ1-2	CAWSISGFEGYTF	TGTGCCTGGAGTATCTCAGGGTTTGAAGGCTACACCTTC
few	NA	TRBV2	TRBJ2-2	CASSEREELFF	TGTGCCAGCAGTGAGAGGGAGGAGCTGTTTTTT
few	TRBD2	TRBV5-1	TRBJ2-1	CASSLGAGAPNEQFF	TGCGCCAGCAGCTTGGGTGCGGGAGCCCCAAATGAGCAGTTCTTC
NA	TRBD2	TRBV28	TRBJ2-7	CASSLAPSGIPYEQYF	TGTGCCAGCAGTTTAGCTCCTAGCGGAATCCCCTACGAGCAGTACTTC
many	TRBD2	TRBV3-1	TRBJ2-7	CASSQVNAGGGIYEQYF	TGTGCCAGCAGCCAAGTTAATGCTGGCGGGGGAATCTACGAGCAGTACTTC
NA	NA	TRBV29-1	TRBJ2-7	CSVEEGQGLGGVYF	TGCAGCGTTGAAGAAGGGCAGGGGCTAGGGGGGGTGTACTTC
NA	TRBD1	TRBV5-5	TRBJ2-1	CASRRGQGNYNEQFF	TGTGCCAGCAGACGCGGACAGGGAAACTACAATGAGCAGTTCTTC
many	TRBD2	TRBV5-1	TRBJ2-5	CASSLDPGLAETQYF	TGCGCCAGCAGCTTGGATCCGGGACTAGCAGAGACCCAGTACTTC
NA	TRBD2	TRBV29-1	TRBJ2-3	CSVELAEDTDTQYF	TGCAGCGTTGAGCTAGCGGAGGACACAGATACGCAGTATTTT
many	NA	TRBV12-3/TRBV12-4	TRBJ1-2	CASSLGVVRQNYGYTF	TGTGCCAGCAGTTTGGGGGTGGTCCGGCAGAACTATGGCTACACCTTC
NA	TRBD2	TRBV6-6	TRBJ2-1	CASTHSGRSYNEQFF	TGTGCCAGCACCCATAGCGGGAGGAGTTACAATGAGCAGTTCTTC
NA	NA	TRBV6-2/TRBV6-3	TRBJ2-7	CASSDVRAGAQYF	TGTGCCAGCAGTGACGTTCGAGCAGGGGCCCAGTACTTC
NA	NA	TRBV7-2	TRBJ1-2	CASSLATLNYGYTF	TGTGCCAGCAGCTTAGCGACGCTTAACTATGGCTACACCTTC
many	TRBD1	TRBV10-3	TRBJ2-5	CATSPPGQEQETQYF	TGTGCCACTTCTCCTCCAGGACAGGAGCAAGAGACCCAGTACTTC
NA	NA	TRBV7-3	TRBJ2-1	CASSINVDEQFF	TGTGCCAGCAGTATCAATGTGGATGAGCAGTTCTTC
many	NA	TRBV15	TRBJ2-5	CATSAGYQETQYF	TGTGCCACCAGCGCGGGGTACCAAGAGACCCAGTACTTC
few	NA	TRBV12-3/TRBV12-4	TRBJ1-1	CASSVGGVAEAFF	TGTGCCAGCAGTGTGGGAGGGGTCGCTGAAGCTTTCTTT
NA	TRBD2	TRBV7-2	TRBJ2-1	CASSLGRLSGRARNEQFF	TGTGCCAGCAGCTTAGGGAGACTTAGCGGGAGGGCTCGGAATGAGCAGTTCTTC
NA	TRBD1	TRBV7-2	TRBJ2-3	CASSLDRGGTDTQYF	TGTGCCAGCAGTTTAGACAGGGGGGGCACAGATACGCAGTATTTT
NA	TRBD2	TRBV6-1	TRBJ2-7	CASTGREGSYEQYF	TGTGCCAGCACCGGGCGGGAGGGTTCCTACGAGCAGTACTTC
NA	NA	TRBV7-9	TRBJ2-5	CASNVGGPQETQYF	TGTGCCAGCAACGTCGGCGGGCCACAAGAGACCCAGTACTTC
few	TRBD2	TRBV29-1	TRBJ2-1	CSVQPQRGTYSYNEQFF	TGCAGCGTTCAACCCCAGCGGGGAACCTACTCCTACAATGAGCAGTTCTTC
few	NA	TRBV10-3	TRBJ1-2	CAISESGDINGYTF	TGTGCCATCAGTGAGTCGGGGGATATTAATGGCTACACCTTC
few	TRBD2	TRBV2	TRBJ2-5	CASKSTSGSINEQYF	TGTGCCAGCAAATCAACTAGCGGGAGTATCAATGAGCAGTACTTC
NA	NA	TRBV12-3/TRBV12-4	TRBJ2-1	CATFTGPLSYNEQFF	TGCGCCACATTTACCGGGCCCCTCTCCTACAATGAGCAGTTCTTC
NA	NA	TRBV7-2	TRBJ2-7	CASSSKLVLHEQYF	TGTGCCAGCAGCTCCAAGCTAGTCTTGCACGAGCAGTACTTC
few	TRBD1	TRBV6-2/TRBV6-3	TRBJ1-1	CATRRAGTANTEAFF	TGTGCCACCCGCCGGGCCGGGACAGCTAACACTGAAGCTTTCTTT
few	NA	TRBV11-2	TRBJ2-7	CASSYGAEYEQYF	TGTGCCAGCAGCTACGGCGCCGAGTACGAGCAGTACTTC
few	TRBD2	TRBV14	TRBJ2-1	CASSQAGLAGVNEQFF	TGTGCCAGCAGCCAAGCCGGACTAGCGGGAGTCAATGAGCAGTTCTTC
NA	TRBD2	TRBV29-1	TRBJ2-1	CSAPLTDPRTSGGNLGEIQFF	TGCAGCGCGCCCCTGACAGACCCTAGGACTAGCGGGGGTAACTTGGGGGAGATCCAGTTCTTC
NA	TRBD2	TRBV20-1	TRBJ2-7	CSATGSGGEQYF	TGCAGTGCTACAGGGTCCGGGGGGGAGCAGTACTTC
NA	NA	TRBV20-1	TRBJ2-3	CRVVETDTQYF	TGCAGGGTCGTAGAGACAGATACGCAGTATTTT
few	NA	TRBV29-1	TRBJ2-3	CSVERSGTDTQYF	TGCAGCGTTGAGAGGAGCGGCACAGATACGCAGTATTTT
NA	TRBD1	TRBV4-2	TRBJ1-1	CASSYGTGGRSTEAFF	TGTGCCAGCAGCTACGGGACAGGGGGAAGGAGCACTGAAGCTTTCTTT
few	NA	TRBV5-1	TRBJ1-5	CASSYGQNQPQHF	TGCGCCAGCAGCTACGGACAGAATCAGCCCCAGCATTTT
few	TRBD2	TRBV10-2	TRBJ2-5	CASSPIAGEGETQYF	TGCGCCAGCAGTCCTATAGCGGGTGAGGGAGAGACCCAGTACTTC
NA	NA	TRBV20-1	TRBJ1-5	CSASGRRYSNQPQHF	TGCAGTGCTAGCGGGCGGCGCTATAGCAATCAGCCCCAGCATTTT
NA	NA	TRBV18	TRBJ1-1	CASSSDRFEAFF	TGTGCCAGCTCATCGGACAGATTTGAGGCTTTCTTT
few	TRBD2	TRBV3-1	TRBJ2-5	CASSHRAGVKETQYF	TGTGCCAGCAGCCACCGAGCGGGAGTAAAAGAGACCCAGTACTTC
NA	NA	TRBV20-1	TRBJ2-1	CSSLDYYNEQFF	TGCAGTTCATTGGACTATTACAATGAGCAGTTCTTC
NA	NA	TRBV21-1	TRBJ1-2	CASSKAGVTGLLGNYGYTF	TGTGCCAGCAGCAAAGCCGGCGTGACAGGCCTGCTGGGTAACTATGGCTACACCTTC